The clone carrying this T cell receptor (beta chain) was detected ten times or more. Its specificity is not known. Per the germline V gene, CDR1 is MDHEN and CDR2 is SYDVKM. The CDR3 is made up of 16 amino acids. Trimming at V came to 5 bases and at J to 3 bases, leaving 8 bases not matched to a gene. From roughly 0.4 ug of RNA, a library with molecular barcoded alpha/delta and beta/gamma adaptors was made. TCRdb re-called the reads through MiXCR, storing one row per CDR3 protein. This table holds fewer than 35,000 distinct CDR3 sequences, about 18% found once. This record belongs to a study of read filtering for tumor transcriptome and immune sequencing. The overall study: DNase treatment preceded whole-transcriptome library preparation. General observations from the study: Dropping single-read clonotypes raised IR-seq and RNA-seq shared-clonotype correlation.

The sequencing sample was made of a population of CD138-negative cells sorted from bone marrow. The gene calls are TRBV28 and TRBJ2-4; 9 nucleotides line up with TRBD1. This clonotype was sampled from a donor aged 40 or over with multiple myeloma. The CDR3 is CASSQGQGLIKNIQYF. The CDR3 coding sequence is TGTGCCAGCAGTCAGGGACAGGGTCTTATCAAAAACATTCAGTACTTC.